One TCR beta chain is described in this entry. This sample was included in a study of blood T cell repertoires in COVID-19. Across the study: COVID-19 samples from acute and convalescent phases originated in the United States, Italy and Spain.

The germline V gene has CDR1 SGDLS and CDR2 YYNGEE. V lost 4 bases and J lost 8; bases outside the gene matches: 7. The CDR3 loop spans 14 amino acids. Participants had their cohort set by participant-reported clinical history. Clones were sequenced by immunoSEQ multiplex PCR, and TCRdb holds only the in-frame ones, with some missing. Here the sample spans about 390,000 clones, just under 90% being singletons. The rearrangement links TRBV9 to TRBJ2-2; 8 nucleotides line up with TRBD1. Sequencing input: PBMCs or T cells enriched from blood (not recorded which). This TCR came from a woman in her fifties or sixties who had recovered from COVID-19. DNA for the CDR3: TGTGCCAGCAGCTCCCCAGGGGGCTCAGGGGAGCTGTTTTTT. Protein sequence: CASSSPGGSGELFF.